Below, 22 T cell receptor beta chains from the same sample are listed, as sequenced in a study of cytomegalovirus exposure and HLA in healthy donors. The PCR used 60 Vbeta and 13 Jbeta primers. Using immunoSEQ multiplex PCR, the repertoire was profiled, and TCRdb retains in-frame clones only, with some absent. The sample has more than 150,000 clones; roughly 88% are singletons. The sequencing input was PBMCs. The receptors stem from a girl under 10 years old in good health and CMV-seropositive.

This clone was seen a single time. The gene calls are TRBV18 and TRBJ1-2; D is uncertain. The CDR3 length is 11 residues. CDR1 and CDR2 from the germline V gene are KGHSH and LQKENI. Trimming took off 2 bases at V and 6 bases at J, with 4 bases between the two ends. DNA of the CDR3: TGTGCCAGCTCACCAGCAGATGGCTACACCTTC. Protein product: CASSPADGYTF.

V is TRBV13 and J is TRBJ1-1; D is possibly TRBD1 (6 bases). This CDR3 contains 14 residues. CDR1 and CDR2 (germline): PRHDT, FYEKMQ (reference sequence). Trimming stripped 4 bases from V and 7 bases from J, with 16 bases between. In DNA form, the CDR3 reads TGTGCCAGCAGCTCACCCAGGGGCAGGAGTGAAGCTTTCTTT. This encodes CASSSPRGRSEAFF.

The rearrangement links TRBV7-9 to TRBJ2-1; a weak D match, TRBD2 (5 bases). This CDR3 is 17 amino acids long. Germline-derived CDR1 and CDR2 are SEHNR and FQNEAQ (reference sequence). The V end lost 5 bases, the J end lost 3 bases, and 20 bases lay between the germline ends. The DNA of the CDR3 is TGTGCCAGCAGCGCAAAGGACCGACTAAAATTCTACAATGAGCAGTTCTTC. It specifies CASSAKDRLKFYNEQFF.

The J gene is TRBJ1-2, the V gene TRBV19; D perhaps matches TRBD1 (6 bases). V gave up 5 bases and J gave up 6 bases, with 13 bases separating them. In germline, CDR1 is LNHDA, CDR2 SQIVND (reference sequence). This CDR3 is built from 13 residues. The CDR3 sequence is CASSGPAGDGYTF. DNA of the CDR3: TGTGCCAGTAGTGGTCCGGCAGGGGATGGCTACACCTTC. The variable domain in full, with the rest retrieved from reference TRBV19 and TRBJ1-2, is DGGITQSPKYLFRKEGQNVTLSCEQNLNHDAMYWYRQDPGQGLRLIYYSQIVNDFQKGDIAEGYSVSREKKESFPLTVTSAQKNPTAFYLCASSGPAGDGYTFGSGTRLTVV.

On this clone itself: At one end the junction does not follow the germline gene, possibly because of a read error. The CDR3 region has the DNA TGTGCTAGCAGCTTACAAGGCGGTGAGCAGTTCTTC. Translation: CASSLQGGEQFF. The rearrangement uses TRBV7-7 and TRBJ2-1, with no clear D. The CDR3 contains 12 residues. Germline loops: CDR1 SSHAT, CDR2 FNYEAQ (reference sequence).

This clone was seen only a few times. J is TRBJ1-4 and V is TRBV6-5, with a tentative D call TRBD1 (6 bases). With 6 bases removed from V and 8 bases from J, the gap between germline ends came to 16 bases. The CDR3 extends over 14 amino acids. Germline CDR1 reads MNHEY; CDR2 reads SVGAGI. In nucleotides, the CDR3 is TGTGCCAGCAGACCAGGGGAAGCGGACGAAAAACTGTTTTTT. Translated: CASRPGEADEKLFF.

This chain links TRBV5-5 with TRBJ1-5; D is unclear. V was trimmed by 4 bases and J by 5 bases, leaving 16 bases between them. The CDR3 covers 15 residues. Germline CDR1 reads SGHKS; CDR2 reads YYEKEE (reference sequence). The CDR3 loop is CASSNAASLDQPQHF. In nucleotides, the CDR3 is TGTGCCAGCAGCAATGCCGCGTCCCTCGATCAGCCCCAGCATTTT.

This chain connects TRBV19 to TRBJ2-3; D not resolved. Germline CDR1 reads LNHDA; CDR2 reads SQIVND (reference sequence). The CDR3 consists of 13 residues. The V and J ends lost 3 bases and 5 bases respectively, with 9 bases between them. CDR3 nucleotide sequence: TGTGCCAGTAGTATTTTTCCCGGAGATACGCAGTATTTT. It encodes CASSIFPGDTQYF.

A single count supports this clone. The rearrangement uses TRBV19 and TRBJ1-5; possibly TRBD1 for D (6 bases). From germline, CDR1 is LNHDA and CDR2 SQIVND (reference sequence). Trimming shortened V by 3 bases and J by 4 bases, and 13 bases separated the two germline ends. This CDR3 region has 15 residues. The CDR3 DNA reads TGTGCCAGTAGTATCAGCGGGGGCCGAAATCAGCCCCAGCATTTT. Residues: CASSISGGRNQPQHF.

CDR3 amino acids: CASSYSAGNTGELFF. CDR3 DNA: TGTGCCAGCAGTTACTCGGCAGGGAACACCGGGGAGCTGTTTTTT. The genes are TRBV6-5 and TRBJ2-2; no clear D. CDR1 is MNHEY and CDR2 is SVGAGI in the germline V gene. The V end was cut by 0 bases, the J end by 1 base, with 6 bases between. The CDR3 contains 15 residues.

The J gene is TRBJ1-5, the V gene TRBV9; no reliable D call. CDR1 and CDR2 from the germline V gene are SGDLS and YYNGEE. This CDR3 is 14 amino acids long. Trimming shortened V by 4 bases and J by 7 bases, and 15 bases separated the two germline ends. The CDR3 is CASSSYGGNQPQHF. In DNA form, the CDR3 reads TGTGCCAGCAGCTCATATGGAGGGAACCAGCCCCAGCATTTT.

V gene TRBV9 combines with J gene TRBJ1-2; the D gene is possibly TRBD1 (6 bases). Germline V gives CDR1 SGDLS, CDR2 YYNGEE. The CDR3 loop spans 16 amino acids. V was pared by 4 bases and J by 5 bases, with 21 bases between. DNA for the CDR3: TGTGCCAGCAGCCAAGGGGGGGGTTCGGGAGCTTATGGCTACACCTTC. Encoded protein: CASSQGGGSGAYGYTF.

This clone appeared once. CDR3 loop: CASSPQGVAGGWTQYF. For the CDR3, the DNA is TGTGCCAGCAGCCCTCAGGGGGTAGCGGGGGGATGGACGCAGTATTTT. This sequence joins TRBV2 and TRBJ2-3; 10 bases match TRBD2. The CDR3 totals 16 residues. In germline, CDR1 is SNHLY, CDR2 FYNNEI. V lost 6 bases and J lost 9; bases outside the gene matches: 15.

The rearrangement joins TRBV5-4 to TRBJ2-3; perhaps TRBD2 as D (6 bases). The V gene's germline CDR1 is SGHNT and CDR2 YYREEE (reference sequence). V lost 0 bases, J lost 4 bases, and 6 bases lay in between. The CDR3 length is 13 residues. The chain's CDR3 is CASSLGGADTQYF. The DNA for the CDR3 is TGTGCCAGCAGCTTGGGGGGGGCAGATACGCAGTATTTT.

V gene TRBV9 combines with J gene TRBJ2-5; D might be TRBD2 (6 bases). Germline loops: CDR1 SGDLS, CDR2 YYNGEE. V lost 0 bases, J lost 4 bases, and 10 bases lay in between. The CDR3 has 14 residues. CDR3 sequence: CASSVGSGGETQYF. DNA for the CDR3: TGTGCCAGCAGCGTAGGATCCGGGGGAGAGACCCAGTACTTC.

The rearrangement uses TRBV5-8 and TRBJ1-1; 8 bases map to TRBD1. The V and J ends lost 1 base and 0 bases, in that order; junction bases with no gene match: 8. The CDR3 has 17 residues. Per the germline V gene, CDR1 is SGHTS and CDR2 is YDEGEE. The CDR3 is CASSLRRRTGMNTEAFF. CDR3 sequence (DNA): TGTGCCAGCAGCTTGCGACGTAGGACAGGGATGAACACTGAAGCTTTCTTT.

The genes are TRBV29-1 and TRBJ1-2; no definite D call. This CDR3 is built from 12 residues. With 7 bases removed from V and 8 bases from J, the gap between germline ends came to 17 bases. Germline CDR1 SQVTM, CDR2 ANQGSEA. This CDR3 reads CSAPEGLAGYTF. CDR3 nucleotides: TGCAGCGCACCTGAAGGACTGGCGGGCTACACCTTC.

The chain combines TRBV5-1 with TRBJ2-7; 8 nucleotides line up with TRBD1. The V and J ends lost 0 bases and 0 bases, in that order; junction bases with no gene match: 11. The CDR3 spans 18 residues. The germline CDR1 and CDR2 sequences are SGHRS and YFSETQ. CDR3: CASSLARAGGWSSYEQYF. CDR3 nucleotides: TGCGCCAGCAGCTTGGCCAGGGCAGGGGGCTGGAGCTCCTACGAGCAGTACTTC.

This clone was seen only a few times. The chain joins TRBV2 to TRBJ1-5; D is unclear. Germline CDR1 SNHLY, CDR2 FYNNEI. This CDR3 contains 14 residues. V was pared by 6 bases and J by 6 bases, with 15 bases between. DNA for the CDR3: TGTGCCAGCAGAGGACTTGGTTGGGGTCAGCCCCAGCATTTT. Translating gives CASRGLGWGQPQHF. The entire variable domain, with the rest obtained from reference TRBV2 and TRBJ1-5, is as follows: EPEVTQTPSHQVTQMGQEVILRCVPISNHLYFYWYRQILGQKVEFLVSFYNNEISEKSEIFDDQFSVERPDGSNFTLKIRSTKLEDSAMYFCASRGLGWGQPQHFGDGTRLSIL.

The chain combines TRBV28 with TRBJ1-4, with TRBD1 identical over 11 bases. CDR3 length: 15 amino acids. The J segment lost 6 bases and the V segment lost 5 bases, leaving 5 bases of the junction unmatched. The germline V gene encodes CDR1 MDHEN and CDR2 SYDVKM. CDR3 in amino acids: CASSPRDRGDEKLFF. For the CDR3, the DNA is TGTGCCAGCAGTCCTCGGGACAGGGGGGATGAAAAACTGTTTTTT.

V and J are TRBV6-5 and TRBJ1-4; tentative D call: TRBD1 (6 bases). The V gene's germline CDR1 is MNHEY and CDR2 SVGAGI. The CDR3 length is 15 residues. Trimming shortened V by 4 bases and J by 6 bases, and 15 bases separated the two germline ends. CDR3 protein: CASSSSGRQDEKLFF. The CDR3 DNA follows: TGTGCCAGCAGTTCCTCAGGGAGACAGGATGAAAAACTGTTTTTT.

The chain recombines TRBV19 with TRBJ2-2; TRBD2 is a possible D gene (6 bases). V shed 4 bases and J shed 6 bases, with 21 bases lying between them. The CDR3 runs 17 residues. Germline V gives CDR1 LNHDA, CDR2 SQIVND (reference sequence). CDR3 coding DNA: TGTGCCAGTAGTACGTCAAGGGGACTTGTTGTCGCCGGGGAGCTGTTTTTT. Translating gives CASSTSRGLVVAGELFF.